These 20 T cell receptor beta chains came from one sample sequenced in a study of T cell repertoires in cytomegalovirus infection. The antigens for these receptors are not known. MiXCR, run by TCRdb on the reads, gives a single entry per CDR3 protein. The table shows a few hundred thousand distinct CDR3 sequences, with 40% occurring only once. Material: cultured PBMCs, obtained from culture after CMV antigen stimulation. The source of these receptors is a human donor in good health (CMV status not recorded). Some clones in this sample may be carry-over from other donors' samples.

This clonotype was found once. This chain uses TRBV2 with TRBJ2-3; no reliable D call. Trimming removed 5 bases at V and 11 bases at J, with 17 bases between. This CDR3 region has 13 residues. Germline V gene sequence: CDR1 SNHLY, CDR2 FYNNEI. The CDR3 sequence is CASSSPPGLQQYF. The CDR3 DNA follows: TGTGCCAGCAGTTCCCCGCCCGGGCTCCAGCAGTATTTT.

The CDR3 coding sequence is TGCAGCGTTCTCTCTGGGCAGACCGAGCAGTTCTTC. It specifies CSVLSGQTEQFF. The chain recombines TRBV29-1 with TRBJ2-1; D unresolved. V lost 5 bases to trimming and J lost 10 bases, with 15 bases between them. CDR3 length: 12 amino acids. CDR1 SQVTM and CDR2 ANQGSEA come from the germline V gene.

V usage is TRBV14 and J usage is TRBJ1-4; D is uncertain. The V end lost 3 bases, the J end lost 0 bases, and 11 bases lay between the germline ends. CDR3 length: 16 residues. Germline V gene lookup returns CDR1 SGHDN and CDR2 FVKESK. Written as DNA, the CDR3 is TGTGCCAGCAGCCAGGGTTGGGAAGCAACTAATGAAAAACTGTTTTTT. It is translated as CASSQGWEATNEKLFF.

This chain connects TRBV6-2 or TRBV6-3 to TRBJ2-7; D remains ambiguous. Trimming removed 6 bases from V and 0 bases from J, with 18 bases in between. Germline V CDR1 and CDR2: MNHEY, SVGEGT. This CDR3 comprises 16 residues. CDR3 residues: CASRTLWAESSYEQYF. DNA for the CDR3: TGTGCCAGCAGGACCCTTTGGGCCGAAAGCTCCTACGAGCAGTACTTC.

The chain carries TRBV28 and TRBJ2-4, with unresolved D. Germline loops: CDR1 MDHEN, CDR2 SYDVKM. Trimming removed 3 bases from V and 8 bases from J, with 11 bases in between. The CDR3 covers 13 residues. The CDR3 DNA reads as TGTGCCAGCAGTTTTCCTCGGCGAGACATTCAGTACTTC. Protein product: CASSFPRRDIQYF.

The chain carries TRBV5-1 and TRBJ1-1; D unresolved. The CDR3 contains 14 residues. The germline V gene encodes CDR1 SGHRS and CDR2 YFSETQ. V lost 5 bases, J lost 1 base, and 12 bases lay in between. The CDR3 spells CASRPGEANTEAFF. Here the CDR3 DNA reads TGCGCCAGCAGACCCGGGGAGGCGAACACTGAAGCTTTCTTT.

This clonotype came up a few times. The CDR3 DNA reads TGCAGTGCTAGAGAACTAGACAGGGGACGCAATCAGCCCCAGCATTTT. Protein sequence: CSARELDRGRNQPQHF. V usage is TRBV20-1 and J usage is TRBJ1-5, with 8 bases aligning to TRBD1. The V and J ends lost 0 bases and 2 bases, in that order; junction bases with no gene match: 6. This CDR3 is 16 amino acids long. CDR1 and CDR2 (germline): DFQATT, SNEGSKA (reference sequence).

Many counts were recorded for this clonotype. This CDR3 is CASSQVARQGSTDTQYF. CDR3 DNA sequence: TGTGCCAGCAGCCAAGTGGCTAGGCAAGGGAGCACAGATACGCAGTATTTT. The V and J genes are TRBV4-2 and TRBJ2-3; D ambiguous. The CDR3 length is 17 residues. Germline values: CDR1 LGHNA, CDR2 YNFKEQ. Trimming took off 1 base at V and 0 bases at J, with 14 bases between the two ends.

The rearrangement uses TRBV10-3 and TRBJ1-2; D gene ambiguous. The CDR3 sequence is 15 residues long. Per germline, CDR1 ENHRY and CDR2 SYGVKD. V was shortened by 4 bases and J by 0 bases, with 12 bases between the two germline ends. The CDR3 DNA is TGTGCCATCAGTGCGACGGCCCAAGCTAACTATGGCTACACCTTC. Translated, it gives CAISATAQANYGYTF.

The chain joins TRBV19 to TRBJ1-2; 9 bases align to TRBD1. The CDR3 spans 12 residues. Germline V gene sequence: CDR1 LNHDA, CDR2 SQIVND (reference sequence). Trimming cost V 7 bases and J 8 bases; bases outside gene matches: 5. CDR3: CASKDRGEGYTF. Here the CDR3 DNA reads TGTGCCAGTAAGGACAGGGGTGAAGGCTACACCTTC.

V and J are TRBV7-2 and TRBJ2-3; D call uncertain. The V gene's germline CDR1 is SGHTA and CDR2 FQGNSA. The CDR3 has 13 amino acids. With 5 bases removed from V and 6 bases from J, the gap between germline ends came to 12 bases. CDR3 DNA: TGTGCCAGCAGCCCGCGACCGGGCGATACGCAGTATTTT. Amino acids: CASSPRPGDTQYF.

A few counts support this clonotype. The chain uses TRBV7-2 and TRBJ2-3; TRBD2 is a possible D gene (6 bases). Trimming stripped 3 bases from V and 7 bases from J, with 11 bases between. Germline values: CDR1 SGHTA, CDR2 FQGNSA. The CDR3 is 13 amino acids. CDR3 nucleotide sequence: TGTGCCAGCAGCTTGGTGGGAGGCTATACGCAGTATTTT. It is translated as CASSLVGGYTQYF.

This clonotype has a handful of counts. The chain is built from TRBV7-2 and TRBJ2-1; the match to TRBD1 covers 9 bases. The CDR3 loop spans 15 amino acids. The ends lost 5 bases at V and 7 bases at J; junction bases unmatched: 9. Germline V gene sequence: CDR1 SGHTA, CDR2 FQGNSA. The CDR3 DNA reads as TGTGCCAGCAGCCCATGGACAGGGGTGAGGAATGAGCAGTTCTTC. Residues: CASSPWTGVRNEQFF.

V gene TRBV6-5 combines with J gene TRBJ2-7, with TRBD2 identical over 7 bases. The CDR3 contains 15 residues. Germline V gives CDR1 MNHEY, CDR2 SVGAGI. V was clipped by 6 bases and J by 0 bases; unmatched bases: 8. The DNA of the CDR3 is TGTGCCAGCAGACCCGAGGGGAGGGCCTCCTACGAGCAGTACTTC. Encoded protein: CASRPEGRASYEQYF.

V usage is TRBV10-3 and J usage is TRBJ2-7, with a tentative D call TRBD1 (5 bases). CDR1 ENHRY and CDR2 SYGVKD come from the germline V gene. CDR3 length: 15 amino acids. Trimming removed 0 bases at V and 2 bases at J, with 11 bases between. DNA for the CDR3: TGTGCCATCAGTGAGTCAGGAGACAGAACCTACGAGCAGTACTTC. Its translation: CAISESGDRTYEQYF.

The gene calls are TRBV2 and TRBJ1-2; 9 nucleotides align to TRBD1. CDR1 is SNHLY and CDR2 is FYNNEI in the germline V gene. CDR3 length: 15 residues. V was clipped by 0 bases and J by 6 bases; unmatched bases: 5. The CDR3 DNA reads TGTGCCAGCAGTGAAGCGCTTGGGACAGGGCATGGCTACACCTTC. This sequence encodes CASSEALGTGHGYTF.

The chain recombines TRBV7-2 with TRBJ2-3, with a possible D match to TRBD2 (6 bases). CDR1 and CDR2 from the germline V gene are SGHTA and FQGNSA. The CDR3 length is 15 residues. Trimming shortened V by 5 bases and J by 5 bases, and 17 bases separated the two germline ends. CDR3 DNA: TGTGCCAGCAGCCCCGTTGGGCTGCGGGGAGATACGCAGTATTTT. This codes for CASSPVGLRGDTQYF.

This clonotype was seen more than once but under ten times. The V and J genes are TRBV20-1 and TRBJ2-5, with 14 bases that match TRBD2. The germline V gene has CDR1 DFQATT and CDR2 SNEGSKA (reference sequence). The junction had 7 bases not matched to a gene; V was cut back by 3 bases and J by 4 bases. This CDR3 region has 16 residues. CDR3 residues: CSARTSGGAFAETQYF. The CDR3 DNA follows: TGCAGTGCTAGGACTAGCGGGGGGGCCTTTGCAGAGACCCAGTACTTC.

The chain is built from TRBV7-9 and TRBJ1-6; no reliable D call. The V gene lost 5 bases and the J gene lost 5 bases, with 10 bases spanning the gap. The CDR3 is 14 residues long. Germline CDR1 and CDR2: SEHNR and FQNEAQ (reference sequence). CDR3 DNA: TGTGCCAGCAGCCGAGACACTGATAATTCACCCCTCCACTTT. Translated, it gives CASSRDTDNSPLHF.

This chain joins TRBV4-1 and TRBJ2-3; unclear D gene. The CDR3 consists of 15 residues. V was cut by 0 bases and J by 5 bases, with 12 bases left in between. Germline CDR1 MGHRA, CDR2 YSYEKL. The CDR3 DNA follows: TGCGCCAGCAGCCAAGAAGTAGGAGCCCGAGATACGCAGTATTTT. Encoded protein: CASSQEVGARDTQYF.